This T cell receptor (beta chain) originates from a study of blood T cells in healthy people across ages. This clonotype was observed a few times. The antigen is not known. General study results and limits: Donor CMV status, an unknown factor, possibly confounded changes in expanded clonotypes.

Sample-barcoded 5' priming and a J-beta primer mix drove a second PCR of 7 to 11 cycles. TCRdb reanalysed the 5' RACE reads using MiXCR and keeps one entry per CDR3 protein. Seen here are fewer than 2,000,000 distinct CDR3 sequences, approximately 40% observed once, and the top ten hold 23%. Every participating donor contributed approximately 9.5 milliliters of peripheral blood through a draw. Researchers report isolating at least 6.5 million PBMCs per sample. The sample was blood. The clonotype comes from a human donor in good health.

CDR3 DNA: TGCAGTGCTAGAGATCTCGGCGACTCCTACGAGCAGTACTTC. Translating it yields CSARDLGDSYEQYF. This sequence joins TRBV20-1 and TRBJ2-7; D gene ambiguous. V was clipped by 0 bases and J by 0 bases, with 9 bases between them. The CDR3 contains 14 residues. Per germline, CDR1 DFQATT and CDR2 SNEGSKA (reference sequence).